This TCR beta chain was sequenced in a study of cytomegalovirus exposure and HLA in healthy donors. The primer mix had 60 Vbeta and 13 Jbeta primers. Sequencing used immunoSEQ multiplex PCR; TCRdb keeps in-frame clones, though not all of them. The sample gives around 160,000 clones, 65% to 80% of which show up once; over 2% is in the top ten. This sequence was found in a woman in her thirties or forties in good health and CMV-seropositive. The sequencing sample was made of PBMCs.

In DNA form, the CDR3 reads TGTGCCAGCAGCTTCCCTGGCGGGAACAATGAGCAGTTCTTC. It translates to CASSFPGGNNEQFF. This chain joins TRBV7-2 and TRBJ2-1, with D possibly TRBD2 on 6 matching bases. Trimming shortened V by 3 bases and J by 5 bases, and 11 bases separated the two germline ends. The CDR3 sequence is 14 residues long. Germline assignment: CDR1 SGHTA and CDR2 FQGNSA. The full variable domain, in which reference TRBV7-2 and TRBJ2-1 provide the parts outside the CDR3, is GAGVSQSPSNKVTEKGKDVELRCDPISGHTALYWYRQSLGQGLEFLIYFQGNSAPDKSGLPSDRFSAERTGGSVSTLTIQRTQQEDSAVYLCASSFPGGNNEQFFGPGTRLTVL.